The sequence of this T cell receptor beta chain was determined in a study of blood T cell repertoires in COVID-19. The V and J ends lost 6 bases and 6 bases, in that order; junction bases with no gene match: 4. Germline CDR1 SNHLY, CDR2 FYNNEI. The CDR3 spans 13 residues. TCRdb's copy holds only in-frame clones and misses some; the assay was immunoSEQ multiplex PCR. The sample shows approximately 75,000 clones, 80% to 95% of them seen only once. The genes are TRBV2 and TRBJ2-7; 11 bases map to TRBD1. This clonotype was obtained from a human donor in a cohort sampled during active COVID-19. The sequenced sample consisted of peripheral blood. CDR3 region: CASSGQGAVEQYF. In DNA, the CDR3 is TGTGCCAGCAGCGGACAGGGGGCAGTCGAGCAGTACTTC.